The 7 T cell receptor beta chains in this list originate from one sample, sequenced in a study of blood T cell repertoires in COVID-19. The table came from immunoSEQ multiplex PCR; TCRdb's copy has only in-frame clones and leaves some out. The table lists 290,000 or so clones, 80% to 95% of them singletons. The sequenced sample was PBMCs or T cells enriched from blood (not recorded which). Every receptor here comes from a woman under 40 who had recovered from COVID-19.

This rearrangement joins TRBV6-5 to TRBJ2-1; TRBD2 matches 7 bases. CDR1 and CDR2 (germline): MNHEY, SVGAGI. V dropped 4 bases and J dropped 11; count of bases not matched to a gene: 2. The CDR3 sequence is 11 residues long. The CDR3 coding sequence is TGTGCCAGCAGTTTAAGCGGGAAGCAGTTCTTC. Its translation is CASSLSGKQFF.

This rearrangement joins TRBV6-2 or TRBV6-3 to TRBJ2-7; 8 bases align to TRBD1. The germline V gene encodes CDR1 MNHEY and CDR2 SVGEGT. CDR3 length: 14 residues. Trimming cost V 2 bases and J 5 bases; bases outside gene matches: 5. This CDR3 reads CASSYTWTGHEQYF. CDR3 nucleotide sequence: TGTGCCAGCAGTTACACATGGACAGGGCACGAGCAGTACTTC.

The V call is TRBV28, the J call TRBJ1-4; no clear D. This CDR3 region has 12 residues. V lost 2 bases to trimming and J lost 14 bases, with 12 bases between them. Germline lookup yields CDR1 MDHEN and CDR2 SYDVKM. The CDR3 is CASSLARNLLFF. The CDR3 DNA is TGTGCCAGCAGTTTAGCCAGGAATCTTCTGTTTTTT.

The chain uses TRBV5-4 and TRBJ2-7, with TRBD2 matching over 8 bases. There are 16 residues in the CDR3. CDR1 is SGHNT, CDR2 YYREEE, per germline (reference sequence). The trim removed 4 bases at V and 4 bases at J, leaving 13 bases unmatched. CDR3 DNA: TGTGCCAGCAGCCCCGGGGGGGTGCAATCGGGTTACGAGCAGTACTTC. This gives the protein CASSPGGVQSGYEQYF.

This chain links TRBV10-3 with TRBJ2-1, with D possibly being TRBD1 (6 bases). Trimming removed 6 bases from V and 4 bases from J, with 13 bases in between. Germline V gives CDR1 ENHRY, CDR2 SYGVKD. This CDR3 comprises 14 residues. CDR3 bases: TGTGCCATCAGAACAGGGATCGTTTACAATGAGCAGTTCTTC. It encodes CAIRTGIVYNEQFF.

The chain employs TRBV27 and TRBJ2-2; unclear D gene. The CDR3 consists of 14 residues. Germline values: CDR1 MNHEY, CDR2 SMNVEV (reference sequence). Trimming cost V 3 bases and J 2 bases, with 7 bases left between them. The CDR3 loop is CASSLGQNTGELFF. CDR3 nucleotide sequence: TGTGCCAGCAGTTTGGGCCAAAACACCGGGGAGCTGTTTTTT.

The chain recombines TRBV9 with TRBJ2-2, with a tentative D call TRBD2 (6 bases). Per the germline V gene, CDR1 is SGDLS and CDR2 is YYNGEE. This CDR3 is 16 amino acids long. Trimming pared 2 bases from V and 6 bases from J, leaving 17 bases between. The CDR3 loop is CASSVDLLGGPGELFF. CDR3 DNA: TGTGCCAGCAGCGTTGACCTCCTCGGGGGACCCGGGGAGCTGTTTTTT.